This TCR beta chain was sequenced in a study of T cells after posttransplantation cyclophosphamide. The related graft donor's blood sample was taken on the day of bone marrow donation. The table lists this clone with many counts. The antigen remains unidentified. The sample carries other DNA sequences with the same CDR3. The ends lost 3 bases at V and 4 bases at J; junction bases unmatched: 6. The germline V gene encodes CDR1 SGDLS and CDR2 YYNGEE. The CDR3 has 15 residues. The method was immunoSEQ multiplex PCR; TCRdb's version includes in-frame clones alone and lacks a portion of them. The sample offers 35,000 to 45,000 clones and no singletons, the top ten holding less than 2.5%. Study results and caveats: Tissue-infiltrating T cells from skin or gut overlapped little with blood T cells. Donor-recipient repertoire similarity was low at 1-2 months, rising over year one.

This rearrangement joins TRBV9 to TRBJ2-5; TRBD2 agrees at 10 bases. Sequenced material: PBMCs. This TCR was sampled from a man aged 35 to 55 in good health, CMV-negative, and a related stem cell transplant donor. DNA for the CDR3: TGTGCCAGCAGCGCACTAGCGGGATGGAGAGAGACCCAGTACTTC. This codes for CASSALAGWRETQYF.